Listed here is a single TCR beta chain. Its specificity is unknown. This entry comes from a study of radiotherapy plus CTLA-4 blockade in lung cancer. Study details: Roughly a sixth of enrolled patients responded objectively, and 25% to 40% had disease control. The study's findings and limits: Clones derived from tumor TCRs expanded in blood after radiotherapy plus ipilimumab.

Produced via immunoSEQ multiplex PCR; TCRdb's table is partial and in-frame only. The repertoire holds about 45,000 clones, with 73% as singletons. CDR1 and CDR2 (germline): MDHEN, SYDVKM. The CDR3 consists of 14 residues. After removal of 8 bases from V and 1 base from J, the junction contained 7 bases not matched to a gene. This TCR derives from a human donor with non-small cell lung cancer who had a complete response to radiotherapy plus ipilimumab. The genes are TRBV28 and TRBJ1-1, with 7 bases fitting TRBD1. Sequenced here: peripheral blood, sampled from a patient treated with radiotherapy plus ipilimumab. The CDR3 nucleotides are TGTGCCAGCCCCCCAAACAGGGGGAACACTGAAGCTTTCTTT. Its translation: CASPPNRGNTEAFF.